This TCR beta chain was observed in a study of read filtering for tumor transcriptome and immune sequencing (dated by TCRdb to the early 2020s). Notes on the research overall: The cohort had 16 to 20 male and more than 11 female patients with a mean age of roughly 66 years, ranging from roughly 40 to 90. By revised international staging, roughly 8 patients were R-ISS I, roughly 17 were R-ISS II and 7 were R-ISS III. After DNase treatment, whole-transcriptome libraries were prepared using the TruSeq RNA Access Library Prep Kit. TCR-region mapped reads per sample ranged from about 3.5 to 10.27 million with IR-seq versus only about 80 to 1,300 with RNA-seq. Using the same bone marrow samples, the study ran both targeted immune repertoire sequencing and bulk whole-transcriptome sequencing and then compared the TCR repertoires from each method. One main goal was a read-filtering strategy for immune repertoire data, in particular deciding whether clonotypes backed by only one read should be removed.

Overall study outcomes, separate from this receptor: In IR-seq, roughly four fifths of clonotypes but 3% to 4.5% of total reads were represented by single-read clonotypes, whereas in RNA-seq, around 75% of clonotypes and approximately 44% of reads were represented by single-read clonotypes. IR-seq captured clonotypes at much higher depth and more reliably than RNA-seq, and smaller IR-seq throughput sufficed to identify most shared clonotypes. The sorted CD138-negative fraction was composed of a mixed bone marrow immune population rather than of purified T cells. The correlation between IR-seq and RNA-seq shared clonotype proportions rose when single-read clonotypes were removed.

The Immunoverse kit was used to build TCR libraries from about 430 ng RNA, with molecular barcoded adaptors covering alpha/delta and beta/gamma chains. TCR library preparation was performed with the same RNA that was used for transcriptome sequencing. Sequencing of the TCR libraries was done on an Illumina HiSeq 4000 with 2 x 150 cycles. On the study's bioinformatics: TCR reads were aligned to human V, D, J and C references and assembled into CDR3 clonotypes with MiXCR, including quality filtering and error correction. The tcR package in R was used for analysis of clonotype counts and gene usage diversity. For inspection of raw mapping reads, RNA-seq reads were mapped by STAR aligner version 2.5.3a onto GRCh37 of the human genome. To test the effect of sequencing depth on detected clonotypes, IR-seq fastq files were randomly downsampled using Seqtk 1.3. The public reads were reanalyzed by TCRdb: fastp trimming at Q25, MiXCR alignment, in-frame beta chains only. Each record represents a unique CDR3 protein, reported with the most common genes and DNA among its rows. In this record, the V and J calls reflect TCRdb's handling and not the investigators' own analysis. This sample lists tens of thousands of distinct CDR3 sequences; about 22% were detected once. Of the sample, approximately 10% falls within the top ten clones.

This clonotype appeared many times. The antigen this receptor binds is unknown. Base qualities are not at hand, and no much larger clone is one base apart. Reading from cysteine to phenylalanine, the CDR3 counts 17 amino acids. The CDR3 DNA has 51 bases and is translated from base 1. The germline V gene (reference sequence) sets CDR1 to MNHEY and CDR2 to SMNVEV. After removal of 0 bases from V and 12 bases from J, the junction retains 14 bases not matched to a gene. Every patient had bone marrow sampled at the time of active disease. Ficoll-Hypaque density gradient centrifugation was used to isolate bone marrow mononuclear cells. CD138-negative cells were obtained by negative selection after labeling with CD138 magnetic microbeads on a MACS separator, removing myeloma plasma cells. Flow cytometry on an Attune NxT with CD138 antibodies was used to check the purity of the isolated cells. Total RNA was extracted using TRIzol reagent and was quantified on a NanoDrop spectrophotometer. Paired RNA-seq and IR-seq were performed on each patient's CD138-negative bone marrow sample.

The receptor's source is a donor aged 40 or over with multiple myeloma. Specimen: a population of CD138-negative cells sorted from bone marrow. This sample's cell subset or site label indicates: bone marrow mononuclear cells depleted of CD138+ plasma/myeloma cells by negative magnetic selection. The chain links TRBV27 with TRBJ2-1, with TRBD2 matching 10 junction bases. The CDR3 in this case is CASSLSPGASGGRRQFF. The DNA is TGTGCCAGCAGTTTATCACCCGGGGCTAGCGGGGGCAGGCGGCAGTTCTTC.